This T cell receptor beta chain was retrieved from a study of identical twins (dated by TCRdb to the mid-2010s). For the wider study: To test whether fetal clonotypes persist, this study deep-sequenced TCR alpha and beta repertoires from monozygotic twins, from unrelated adults of various ages, and from cord blood. To rule out contamination, replicate twin experiments were performed at different times with different library preparation protocols.

Only healthy Caucasian donors were included. The twin cohort comprised three pairs of female monozygotic twins, all aged roughly 18 to 30 years. Positive isolation kits from Invitrogen were used to isolate the CD4+ and CD8+ T cell populations. Note on this clonotype: No antigen is known for it. Base qualities are not recorded, but no much larger clone differs from it by a single base.

Overall results and qualifications from the work: Abundant cord blood beta clonotypes had fewer insertions, young adult naive repertoires showed a similar but weaker trend, and memory repertoires showed no such trend. Compared with coincidental sharing between unrelated individuals, an excess of low generation-probability sequences was observed among out-of-frame TCR alpha sequences shared between twins. Because the same donors could not be followed over many years, the conclusions relied on cross-sectional statistical analysis. Zero-insertion analyses could be partly confounded by invariant T cells such as MAIT and iNKT, though diverse VJ usage argued against such confounding for most clonotypes. Out-of-frame TCR alpha sharing in monozygotic twins was systematically underestimated by recombination models, whereas sharing between unrelated individuals was in agreement with the recombination models. A weaker excess of twin sharing was found in beta out-of-frame sequences because the signal-to-noise ratio was lowered by fewer shared sequences.

The CDR3 spans 12 residues, from the cysteine through the phenylalanine. The DNA shown is the 36-base CDR3, in frame from base 1. V lost 4 bases and J lost 8 bases; the stretch between them is 9 bases long. Based on the germline V gene, the CDR1 and CDR2 sequences are SGHVS and FNYEAQ. Library method: 5' RACE. The sequencer listed for this sample is Illumina HiSeq 2000. A universal primer binding site was introduced by template switching, and a unique molecular identifier was present in the final cDNA, enabling accurate counting of TCR cDNA molecules. Specific primers in the conserved constant-segment region were used to synthesize first-strand cDNA for TCR alpha and beta chains. To control for contamination, every cDNA library carried two barcodes: a SMART-Mk sample barcode plus Illumina barcodes. TruSeq adapter sequences along with Illumina sample barcodes were introduced in two successive PCR steps. Sequencing of the TCR alpha and beta cDNA libraries was done on the Illumina HiSeq platform using custom primers. Per the original workflow: MiGEC was used to process raw reads and extract unique molecular identifiers, and MiXCR was used to find CDR3 positions. Recombination models were inferred per individual with the repgenHMM and IGoR tools using an EM algorithm. The analysis of shared clonotypes was done with the tcR package in R, with sharing normalized by the product of cloneset sizes. To study raw recombination free of thymic and clonal selection effects, out-of-frame nonproductive sequences were analyzed. TCRdb applied fastp at Q25 and MiXCR to the public reads, then kept only in-frame beta chains. Identical CDR3 protein sequences are pooled into one entry, listed with their most common genes and DNA. Here the V and J calls rest on TCRdb's processing, not on the authors' analysis. The sample yields 400,000 to 650,000 distinct CDR3 sequences; 22% were counted once. Jointly, the top ten make up about 0.99% of the sample.

The sample was also reused in another study, on T cells expressing NK-cell markers. Drawing on the second study: TCR beta-chain repertoires were profiled in sorted CD3+CD56+NKG2C+, CD3+CD56+NKG2C- and CD3+CD56-NKG2C+ T-cell subsets from roughly eight donors. Among the eight sequenced donors, only one was HCMV-seronegative, while the other seven were HCMV-seropositive. To restrict sorting to alphabetaTCR-expressing T cells, an anti-gammadeltaTCR antibody was added in several experiments. In several donors, the dominant CD3+CD56+NKG2C+ clonotypes were found to rank among the top 10 CD8+ clonotypes and to make up roughly 1.0-7.5% of CD8+ T cells. Those dominant clonotypes were again the most abundant among CD3+CD56-NKG2C+ cells in a few donors, at roughly 28.3-60.1%. It remained unclear whether the expanded NKG2C-expressing T cell clones were specific for HCMV antigens. Randomly selected healthy volunteers, three men and five women, were used as the eight sequenced donors. HCMV serostatus was determined by detecting HCMV-specific IgG in serum with a commercial ELISA kit. Reads were demultiplexed and grouped by UMI with MIGEC, and clonotypes were assembled and quantified with MiTCR. Only TCR cDNA sequences supported by at least two reads were kept to exclude erroneous sequences. The tcR package was used for downstream repertoire analysis, and clonotypes were matched across fractions by CDR3 nucleotide sequence plus V segment. VDJmatch was used to annotate antigen specificity against VDJdb, with one amino acid substitution in CDR3 permitted.

The clonotype was recovered from a woman between 18 and 30 years old in good health. What was sequenced was CD4+ T cells sorted from blood. The sequence joins TRBV7-6 to TRBJ1-5; the D gene remains uncertain. The encoded CDR3 is CASSSHGKPQHF. The nucleotide sequence reads as follows: TGTGCCAGCAGCTCTCACGGGAAGCCCCAGCATTTT.